Below are 11 T cell receptor beta chains sequenced from a single sample in a study of T cell repertoires in cytomegalovirus infection. Each CDR3 protein gets one entry after TCRdb re-called the reads with MiXCR. Counted here are 200,000 to 300,000 distinct CDR3 sequences, around 12% occurring once; the ten biggest clones make up 1.5% to 2%. The sample was PBMCs. All receptors come from a human donor in good health (CMV status not recorded). Some clones in this sample may be carry-over from other donors' samples.

The chain is built from TRBV5-1 and TRBJ2-1; D unresolved. CDR1 is SGHRS and CDR2 is YFSETQ in the germline V gene. The V and J ends lost 4 bases and 7 bases respectively, with 18 bases between them. This CDR3 spans 15 amino acids. CDR3: CASSLVNGPDNEQFF. The CDR3 DNA sequence: TGCGCCAGCAGCCTTGTTAACGGGCCGGATAATGAGCAGTTCTTC. Full variable domain (rest looked up from reference TRBV5-1 and TRBJ2-1): KAGVTQTPRYLIKTRGQQVTLSCSPISGHRSVSWYQQTPGQGLQFLFEYFSETQRNKGNFPGRFSGRQFSNSRSEMNVSTLELGDSALYLCASSLVNGPDNEQFFGPGTRLTVL.

This clonotype has ten or more counts. The J gene is TRBJ2-5, the V gene TRBV7-3, with 9 bases aligning to TRBD1. Trimming cost V 5 bases and J 4 bases; bases outside gene matches: 5. This CDR3 has 14 residues. Germline V lookup: CDR1 SGHTA, CDR2 FQGTGA. The CDR3 DNA is TGTGCCAGCAGCCGGTCGGGACAGGGAGAGACCCAGTACTTC. This gives the protein CASSRSGQGETQYF.

Only a few counts were recorded for this clonotype. The genes are TRBV25-1 and TRBJ2-1, with TRBD1 matching over 7 bases. Germline CDR1 reads MGHDK; CDR2 reads SYGVNS. The CDR3 is 14 residues long. Unmatched junction bases numbered 4, after V lost 7 bases and J lost 1 base. The CDR3 sequence is CASNGRGSYNEQFF. CDR3 nucleotide sequence: TGTGCCAGCAATGGCAGGGGGTCCTACAATGAGCAGTTCTTC.

This clonotype has ten or more counts. This chain uses TRBV2 with TRBJ1-5; D is uncertain. V shed 5 bases and J shed 4 bases, with 12 bases lying between them. CDR3 size: 14 residues. Germline CDR1 and CDR2: SNHLY and FYNNEI. CDR3 amino acids: CASSSRSGNQPQHF. For the CDR3, the DNA is TGTGCCAGCAGTTCCAGGTCGGGAAATCAGCCCCAGCATTTT.

Ten or more counts support this clonotype. The rearrangement links TRBV6-1 to TRBJ1-5, with 9 bases matching TRBD1. V lost 7 bases, J lost 7 bases, and 5 bases stayed unmatched. The CDR3 totals 13 residues. The germline V gene has CDR1 MNHNS and CDR2 SASEGT. This CDR3 is CASKGQGRQPQHF. CDR3 DNA: TGTGCCAGCAAGGGACAGGGACGCCAGCCCCAGCATTTT.

This clonotype was detected many times. The chain combines TRBV7-2 with TRBJ1-2; TRBD1 is a possible D gene (5 bases). The CDR3 sequence is 14 residues long. Germline V gene lookup returns CDR1 SGHTA and CDR2 FQGNSA. V lost 5 bases, J lost 3 bases, and 13 bases lay in between. The CDR3 sequence is CASSPGARDYGYTF. DNA for the CDR3: TGTGCCAGCAGCCCCGGGGCGCGGGACTATGGCTACACCTTC.

This clonotype was seen a single time. The chain employs TRBV11-3 and TRBJ2-1; a weak D match, TRBD2 (5 bases). The CDR3 contains 15 residues. The germline V gene encodes CDR1 SGHNT and CDR2 YENEEA. Trimming removed 4 bases at V and 2 bases at J, with 12 bases between. CDR3 sequence (DNA): TGTGCCAGCAGCTCTAGACGGGGTACCTACAATGAGCAGTTCTTC. This codes for CASSSRRGTYNEQFF.

The V and J genes are TRBV7-9 and TRBJ2-3; no clear D gene. This CDR3 has 16 residues. The germline V and J ends were trimmed by 4 bases and 0 bases, with 14 bases remaining between them. Germline-derived CDR1 and CDR2 are SEHNR and FQNEAQ (reference sequence). CDR3 nucleotide sequence: TGTGCCAGCAGCTCCCTCGGTTCGGCTAGCACAGATACGCAGTATTTT. Its protein is CASSSLGSASTDTQYF. The whole variable domain, remainder taken from reference TRBV7-9 and TRBJ2-3, is DTGVSQNPRHKITKRGQNVTFRCDPISEHNRLYWYRQTLGQGPEFLTYFQNEAQLEKSRLLSDRFSAERPKGSFSTLEIQRTEQGDSAMYLCASSSLGSASTDTQYFGPGTRLTVL.

This clonotype showed up many times. The chain recombines TRBV12-3 or TRBV12-4 with TRBJ2-7; 7 bases are a match to TRBD1. This CDR3 spans 14 amino acids. V shed 6 bases, J shed 2 bases, and the junction held 7 bases outside the gene matches. The CDR3 DNA is TGTGCCAGCAGCGGACAGGCCAGGGCCTACGAGCAGTACTTC. Translation: CASSGQARAYEQYF.

The chain uses TRBV19 and TRBJ2-2, with D maybe TRBD1 (6 bases). Germline CDR1 and CDR2: LNHDA and SQIVND (reference sequence). This CDR3 contains 15 residues. With 7 bases removed from V and 5 bases from J, the gap between germline ends came to 17 bases. The DNA for the CDR3 is TGTGCCAGTAATTCGGCGACAGGTGCTACCGGGGAGCTGTTTTTT. Its translation is CASNSATGATGELFF.

This clonotype appeared many times. V is TRBV6-2 or TRBV6-3 and J is TRBJ2-4; 8 nucleotides match TRBD1. Germline values: CDR1 MNHEY, CDR2 SVGEGT. Unmatched junction bases numbered 13, after V lost 6 bases and J lost 0 bases. This CDR3 region has 18 residues. CDR3 sequence: CASRGTGGRTIAKNIQYF. The CDR3 coding sequence is TGTGCCAGCAGGGGCACAGGGGGTAGGACGATAGCCAAAAACATTCAGTACTTC.